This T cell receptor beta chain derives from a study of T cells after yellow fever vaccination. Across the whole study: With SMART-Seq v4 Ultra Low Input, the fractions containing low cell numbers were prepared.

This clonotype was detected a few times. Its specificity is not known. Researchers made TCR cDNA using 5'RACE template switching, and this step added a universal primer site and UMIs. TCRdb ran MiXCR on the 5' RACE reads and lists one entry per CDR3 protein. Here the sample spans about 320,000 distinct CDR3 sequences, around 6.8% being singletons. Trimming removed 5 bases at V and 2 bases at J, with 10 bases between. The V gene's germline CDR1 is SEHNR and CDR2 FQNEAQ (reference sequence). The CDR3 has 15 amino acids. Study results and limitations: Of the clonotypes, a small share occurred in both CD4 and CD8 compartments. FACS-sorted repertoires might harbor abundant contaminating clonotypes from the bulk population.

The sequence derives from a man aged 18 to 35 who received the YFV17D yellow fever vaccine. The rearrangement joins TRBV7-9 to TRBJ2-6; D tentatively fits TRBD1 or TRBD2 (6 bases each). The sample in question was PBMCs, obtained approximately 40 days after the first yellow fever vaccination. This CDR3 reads CASSQRGAGANVLTF. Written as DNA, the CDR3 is TGTGCCAGCAGCCAGAGGGGGGCTGGGGCCAACGTCCTGACTTTC. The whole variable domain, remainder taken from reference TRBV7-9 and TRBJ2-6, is DTGVSQNPRHKITKRGQNVTFRCDPISEHNRLYWYRQTLGQGPEFLTYFQNEAQLEKSRLLSDRFSAERPKGSFSTLEIQRTEQGDSAMYLCASSQRGAGANVLTFGAGSRLTVL.